A single sample gave rise to the 27 T cell receptor beta chains below, sequenced in a study of vaccination effects on CD4 cells after COVID-19. Antigen specificity for these receptors is unknown. Sequencing was performed with immunoSEQ multiplex PCR; in TCRdb, only in-frame clones are kept and a portion is missing. The sample has tens of thousands of clones; roughly 72% are singletons. The ViraFEST assay expanded antigen-specific CD4+ T cells with viral peptide pools before sequencing. Having been cultured for roughly 10 days, the cells underwent CD4+ T cell isolation. Participants were vaccinated with two doses of either the BNT162b2 or mRNA-1273 vaccine. This material consisted of CD4+ T cells from PBMCs cultured with HCoV-229E spike peptides, taken after COVID-19 vaccination. The receptors originated from a human donor who received a COVID-19 vaccine.

The J gene is TRBJ2-3, the V gene TRBV5-4, with a possible D match to TRBD1 (6 bases). Trimming stripped 3 bases from V and 9 bases from J, with 14 bases between. The germline CDR1 and CDR2 sequences are SGHNT and YYREEE (reference sequence). The length of the CDR3 is 13 residues. CDR3 in amino acids: CASSSSGVNTQYF. The CDR3 bases are TGTGCCAGCAGCTCATCAGGGGTGAACACGCAGTATTTT.

The chain combines TRBV28 with TRBJ2-7, with D hard to call. This CDR3 has 14 residues. The germline V gene encodes CDR1 MDHEN and CDR2 SYDVKM. Trimming left V 6 bases short and J 3 bases short, with 15 bases between. As DNA, the CDR3 is TGTGCCAGCAGCCCCATCGGCCTCCTCTACGAGCAGTACGTC. Translation gives CASSPIGLLYEQYV.

The chain joins TRBV11-3 to TRBJ1-6, with TRBD1 as a possible D gene (5 bases). V gave up 1 base and J gave up 7 bases, with 11 bases separating them. CDR3 length: 15 amino acids. Germline CDR1 is SGHNT and CDR2 is YENEEA. The CDR3 DNA reads TGTGCCAGCAGCTTAGGGCCCCCAGGGAATTCACCCCTCCACTTT. Translation: CASSLGPPGNSPLHF.

J is TRBJ1-3 and V is TRBV6-5; TRBD1 is a possible D gene (5 bases). Trimming took off 0 bases at V and 4 bases at J, with 13 bases between the two ends. The length of the CDR3 is 16 residues. Germline V CDR1 and CDR2: MNHEY, SVGAGI. The DNA of the CDR3 is TGTGCCAGCAGTTACTCGAGTGGGGCAGGGGGAAACACCATATATTTT. It encodes CASSYSSGAGGNTIYF.

The chain combines TRBV4-2 with TRBJ1-3; D is unresolved. The CDR3 consists of 16 residues. The germline V gene has CDR1 LGHNA and CDR2 YNFKEQ. Trimming left V 0 bases short and J 0 bases short, with 9 bases between. In DNA, the CDR3 is TGTGCCAGCAGCCAAGAGGGAGGCAGCTCTGGAAACACCATATATTTT. Its protein is CASSQEGGSSGNTIYF.

The genes are TRBV9 and TRBJ1-1, with D unresolved. The length of the CDR3 is 15 residues. Per germline, CDR1 SGDLS and CDR2 YYNGEE. V lost 0 bases to trimming and J lost 11 bases, with 20 bases between them. The CDR3 spells CASSVAQENPLKAFF. The CDR3 DNA follows: TGTGCCAGCAGCGTAGCTCAGGAGAACCCTTTGAAGGCTTTCTTT. Full variable domain (rest looked up from reference TRBV9 and TRBJ1-1): DSGVTQTPKHLITATGQRVTLRCSPRSGDLSVYWYQQSLDQGLQFLIQYYNGEERAKGNILERFSAQQFPDLHSELNLSSLELGDSALYFCASSVAQENPLKAFFGQGTRLTVV.

The rearrangement uses TRBV20-1 and TRBJ2-2; no reliable D call. Germline V lookup: CDR1 DFQATT, CDR2 SNEGSKA (reference sequence). V was shortened by 4 bases and J by 7 bases, with 7 bases between the two germline ends. The CDR3 runs 11 residues. DNA of the CDR3: TGCAGTGCTACGCCGAGCGGGGAGCTGTTTTTT. It is translated as CSATPSGELFF.

The V call is TRBV19, the J call TRBJ1-2; D is undetermined. Germline-derived CDR1 and CDR2 are LNHDA and SQIVND (reference sequence). The ends were cut back, 0 bases at V and 8 bases at J, with 10 bases in the middle. CDR3 size: 13 residues. In nucleotides, the CDR3 is TGTGCCAGTAGTATAGATCTGCTAGGGGGCTACACCTTC. Amino acid sequence: CASSIDLLGGYTF.

The rearrangement links TRBV19 to TRBJ1-2, with D unresolved. V lost 1 base and J 1 base, leaving 10 bases between the germline ends. The length of the CDR3 is 15 residues. CDR1 and CDR2 (germline): LNHDA, SQIVND (reference sequence). The CDR3, as DNA: TGTGCCAGTAGTATAGTAGGAGCTAATAACTATGGCTACACCTTC. It yields the protein CASSIVGANNYGYTF.

The chain links TRBV9 to TRBJ1-2; unclear D gene. V shed 0 bases and J shed 0 bases, with 6 bases lying between them. The germline V gene encodes CDR1 SGDLS and CDR2 YYNGEE. The CDR3 length is 14 residues. The CDR3 is CASSVVPANYGYTF. CDR3 coding DNA: TGTGCCAGCAGCGTAGTCCCAGCTAACTATGGCTACACCTTC.

In its sample, this clone was seen once. The CDR3 is CATSDWTGVDTGELFF. CDR3 nucleotides: TGTGCCACCAGTGACTGGACAGGGGTGGACACCGGGGAGCTGTTTTTT. This chain joins TRBV24-1 and TRBJ2-2; 9 bases align to TRBD1. Germline V lookup: CDR1 KGHDR, CDR2 SFDVKD. This CDR3 has 16 residues. The trim removed 4 bases at V and 3 bases at J, leaving 5 bases unmatched.

V usage is TRBV28 and J usage is TRBJ2-1, with 11 bases aligning to TRBD2. This CDR3 spans 17 amino acids. CDR1 is MDHEN, CDR2 SYDVKM, per germline. After removal of 4 bases from V and 4 bases from J, the junction contained 9 bases not matched to a gene. The CDR3, as DNA: TGTGCCAGCAGTTCGATCCATCTAGCGGGGGGATACAATGAGCAGTTCTTC. This gives the protein CASSSIHLAGGYNEQFF.

The V and J genes are TRBV28 and TRBJ2-1, with 10 bases that match TRBD2. The CDR3 totals 15 residues. V dropped 1 base and J dropped 4; count of bases not matched to a gene: 1. Germline assignment: CDR1 MDHEN and CDR2 SYDVKM. In nucleotides, the CDR3 is TGTGCCAGCAGTTTATTAGCGGGGGGTTACAATGAGCAGTTCTTC. Translating it yields CASSLLAGGYNEQFF.

The gene calls are TRBV7-2 and TRBJ2-7; 7 bases fit TRBD2. Trimming removed 1 base from V and 6 bases from J; junction bases left unmatched: 3. The CDR3 extends over 13 amino acids. The V gene's germline CDR1 is SGHTA and CDR2 FQGNSA. This CDR3 is CASSLEAGVEQYV. In DNA, the CDR3 is TGTGCCAGCAGCTTAGAGGCGGGGGTCGAGCAGTACGTC.

J is TRBJ2-3 and V is TRBV7-3; TRBD1 matches at 10 bases. Germline CDR1 reads SGHTA; CDR2 reads FQGTGA. V gave up 2 bases and J gave up 6 bases; unmatched junction bases: 8. The CDR3 spans 16 residues. The CDR3 region has the DNA TGTGCCAGCAGCTTATTCCCGGGACAGGGGTATGATACGCAGTATTTT. It yields the protein CASSLFPGQGYDTQYF.

This chain uses TRBV7-7 with TRBJ2-5; 7 nucleotides align to TRBD1. Germline CDR1 is SSHAT and CDR2 is FNYEAQ (reference sequence). The V and J ends lost 5 bases and 3 bases, in that order; junction bases with no gene match: 9. The CDR3 has 15 residues. For the CDR3, the DNA is TGTGCCAGCAGCCTATCCCACAGGGGTGAAGAGACCCAGTACTTC. Translating it yields CASSLSHRGEETQYF.

The chain couples TRBV5-6 to TRBJ2-7, with unresolved D. This CDR3 spans 15 amino acids. Germline CDR1 SGHDT, CDR2 YYEEEE. The V and J ends lost 4 bases and 0 bases respectively, with 14 bases between them. The CDR3 sequence: CASSLLGFYSYEQYV. The CDR3 coding sequence is TGTGCCAGCAGCCTGTTAGGGTTTTACTCCTACGAGCAGTACGTC.

The gene calls are TRBV18 and TRBJ2-1; D is tentatively TRBD1 or TRBD2 (5 bases each). Germline-derived CDR1 and CDR2 are KGHSH and LQKENI. V lost 2 bases to trimming and J lost 7 bases, with 15 bases between them. The CDR3 spans 15 residues. In DNA form, the CDR3 reads TGTGCCAGCTCACCAGGTGGGGGACCTAGTAATGAGCAGTTCTTC. This sequence encodes CASSPGGGPSNEQFF.

The chain's CDR3 is CASSGDRASGYTF. In DNA, the CDR3 is TGTGCCAGCTCAGGGGACAGGGCTTCTGGCTACACCTTC. The chain links TRBV18 to TRBJ1-2, with 9 bases identical to TRBD1. This CDR3 region has 13 residues. Trimming at V came to 5 bases and at J to 7 bases, leaving 5 bases not matched to a gene. Germline loops: CDR1 KGHSH, CDR2 LQKENI.

This chain connects TRBV6-2 or TRBV6-3 to TRBJ2-4, with D perhaps matching TRBD1 (5 bases). V was cut by 6 bases and J by 0 bases, with 24 bases left in between. The CDR3 has 19 amino acids. Per the germline V gene, CDR1 is MNHEY and CDR2 is SVGEGT. CDR3 sequence reads: CASSPKTNLRQPAKNIQYF. The CDR3 DNA follows: TGTGCCAGCAGCCCAAAAACGAACTTAAGACAGCCAGCCAAAAACATTCAGTACTTC.

The chain combines TRBV4-3 with TRBJ2-5, with TRBD1 matching over 8 bases. V trimming: 6 bases; J trimming: 7 bases; junction bases outside the gene matches: 7. The CDR3 extends over 13 amino acids. In germline, CDR1 is LGHNA, CDR2 YSLEER. CDR3 region: CASRRTGSTTQYF. The CDR3 DNA follows: TGCGCCAGCAGAAGGACAGGGTCCACGACCCAGTACTTC.

This sequence joins TRBV7-2 and TRBJ1-2, with 8 bases fitting TRBD1. J lost 0 bases, V lost 5 bases, and 5 bases had no gene match. Germline CDR1 SGHTA, CDR2 FQGNSA. The CDR3 sequence is 15 residues long. CDR3 region: CASSPQGASNYGYTF. In DNA, the CDR3 is TGTGCCAGCAGCCCCCAGGGGGCTTCTAACTATGGCTACACCTTC. Together with reference TRBV7-2 and TRBJ1-2, the CDR3 gives the full variable domain: GAGVSQSPSNKVTEKGKDVELRCDPISGHTALYWYRQSLGQGLEFLIYFQGNSAPDKSGLPSDRFSAERTGGSVSTLTIQRTQQEDSAVYLCASSPQGASNYGYTFGSGTRLTVV.

V and J are TRBV12-3 or TRBV12-4 and TRBJ2-3; 7 nucleotides agree with TRBD2. The CDR3 covers 13 residues. V dropped 7 bases and J dropped 7; count of bases not matched to a gene: 8. As DNA, the CDR3 is TGTGCCAGCACCCAAATGGGAGGGAATACGCAGTATTTT. This translates into CASTQMGGNTQYF.

The CDR3 DNA sequence: TGTGCCAGCAGCTTAGTGGCGGGGAACACCGGGGAGCTGTTTTTT. Translating gives CASSLVAGNTGELFF. The chain employs TRBV7-2 and TRBJ2-2; maybe TRBD2 (5 bases). Germline values: CDR1 SGHTA, CDR2 FQGNSA. This CDR3 region has 15 residues. V lost 1 base and J 1 base, leaving 7 bases between the germline ends.

The rearrangement uses TRBV7-3 and TRBJ2-1, with TRBD1 matching 10 bases. The CDR3 runs 12 residues. Germline V gene lookup returns CDR1 SGHTA and CDR2 FQGTGA. The J segment lost 14 bases and the V segment lost 2 bases, leaving 3 bases of the junction unmatched. CDR3 sequence reads: CASSLGTGEKFF. Written as DNA, the CDR3 is TGTGCCAGCAGCTTAGGGACAGGGGAGAAGTTCTTC.

This sequence joins TRBV4-1 and TRBJ2-5; 9 bases are shared with TRBD2. The CDR3 has 16 amino acids. Germline lookup yields CDR1 MGHRA and CDR2 YSYEKL. V shed 2 bases and J 0 bases; nucleotides not matched to a gene: 4. The CDR3 is CASSQTSGGYQETQYF. CDR3 in DNA: TGCGCCAGCAGCCAAACCAGCGGGGGGTACCAAGAGACCCAGTACTTC.

The chain links TRBV21-1 to TRBJ2-1; TRBD2 is taken as the D call from the table, unchecked against the DNA. TRBV21-1 is marked as a pseudogene. The CDR3 has 18 residues. CDR3 loop: CASSEMGLGGDSYNEQFF. In nucleotides, the CDR3 is TGTGCCAGCAGCGAAATGGGTTTAGGGGGGGACTCCTACAATGAGCAGTTCTTC.